Presented here are 18 T cell receptor beta chains from one specimen sequenced in a study of OX40 agonist ivuxolimab in advanced cancers. This table comes from immunoSEQ multiplex PCR, and its TCRdb copy is limited to in-frame clones, with some not included. This sample has about 28,000 clones, with about 86% found just once. The sample consisted of CD4+ or CD8+ T cells sorted from blood, taken in a trial of the OX40 agonist ivuxolimab. All receptors derive from an adult with an advanced solid tumor such as melanoma, head and neck, liver or kidney cancer.

This sequence joins TRBV6-5 and TRBJ1-1; 8 nucleotides match TRBD1. The CDR3 has 14 residues. CDR1 is MNHEY and CDR2 is SVGAGI in the germline V gene. With 0 bases clipped from V and 14 bases from J, the junction kept 11 bases outside the gene matches. The CDR3 nucleotides are TGTGCCAGCAGTTACTCCGGGACAGGCAACTTACTCTTCTTT. Protein: CASSYSGTGNLLFF.

The chain couples TRBV7-9 to TRBJ2-7, with TRBD2 matching over 8 bases. Germline V gives CDR1 SEHNR, CDR2 FQNEAQ (reference sequence). The CDR3 extends over 15 amino acids. V lost 6 bases, J lost 3 bases, and 10 bases stayed unmatched. CDR3 sequence reads: CASSSSGGHFYEQYF. The DNA of the CDR3 is TGTGCCAGCAGTTCAAGCGGGGGTCACTTCTACGAGCAGTACTTC.

The chain combines TRBV5-1 with TRBJ1-4; D remains unclear. Germline V gene data show CDR1 as SGHRS and CDR2 as YFSETQ. This CDR3 has 15 amino acids. The V end lost 4 bases, the J end lost 1 base, and 11 bases lay between the germline ends. CDR3 amino acids: CASSTALGTNEKLFF. Here the CDR3 DNA reads TGCGCCAGCAGCACTGCCCTAGGAACTAATGAAAAACTGTTTTTT.

The chain links TRBV2 to TRBJ2-3; the match to TRBD2 covers 14 bases. CDR1 and CDR2 (germline): SNHLY, FYNNEI. V lost 5 bases, J lost 6 bases, and 7 bases stayed unmatched. The CDR3 extends over 16 amino acids. CDR3 amino acids: CASSQQTSGGEDTQYF. The CDR3 DNA is TGTGCCAGCAGTCAACAGACTAGCGGGGGGGAGGATACGCAGTATTTT.

The gene calls are TRBV6-6 and TRBJ2-7; TRBD2 matches at 10 bases. The ends lost 6 bases at V and 2 bases at J; junction bases unmatched: 10. Looked up from germline, CDR1 is MNHNY and CDR2 is SVGAGI (reference sequence). CDR3 length: 16 residues. The CDR3 protein is CASSPIAGGLTYEQYF. The CDR3 region has the DNA TGTGCCAGCAGCCCTATAGCGGGGGGCTTAACCTACGAGCAGTACTTC.

The V call is TRBV19, the J call TRBJ2-1; D is unresolved. The V gene lost 5 bases and the J gene lost 0 bases, with 5 bases spanning the gap. Per germline, CDR1 LNHDA and CDR2 SQIVND (reference sequence). The CDR3 runs to 13 residues. CDR3 in amino acids: CASSQSSYNEQFF. The CDR3 DNA sequence: TGTGCCAGTAGTCAAAGCTCCTACAATGAGCAGTTCTTC.

The CDR3 nucleotides read TGTGCCACCAGCAGAGATTGGGTGAATGAGCAGTTCTTC. Encoded protein: CATSRDWVNEQFF. The chain uses TRBV15 and TRBJ2-1; D is unresolved. The germline V and J ends were trimmed by 0 bases and 7 bases, with 7 bases remaining between them. CDR1 is LNHNV and CDR2 is YYDKDF in the germline V gene (reference sequence). The CDR3 has 13 amino acids.

V gene TRBV27 combines with J gene TRBJ2-1; 8 nucleotides agree with TRBD2. The CDR3 is 15 residues long. The ends lost 7 bases at V and 6 bases at J; junction bases unmatched: 11. CDR1 MNHEY and CDR2 SMNVEV come from the germline V gene (reference sequence). This chain's CDR3 is CASTPTVRGGNEQFF. The CDR3 DNA sequence: TGTGCCAGCACACCAACCGTTCGGGGGGGCAATGAGCAGTTCTTC.

The chain combines TRBV10-1 with TRBJ2-7; D remains unclear. Germline CDR1 is WNHNN and CDR2 is SYGVQD (reference sequence). V lost 4 bases and J 5 bases, leaving 6 bases between the germline ends. The length of the CDR3 is 11 residues. CDR3 amino acids: CASSAPHEQYF. Here the CDR3 DNA reads TGCGCCAGCAGTGCCCCCCACGAGCAGTACTTC.

In nucleotides, the CDR3 is TGTGCCAGCAGTGAATTCCGAATCGCGAATCAGCCCCAGCATTTT. Its translation: CASSEFRIANQPQHF. V usage is TRBV6-1 and J usage is TRBJ1-5, with D uncertain. From germline, CDR1 is MNHNS and CDR2 SASEGT. Trimming cost V 2 bases and J 4 bases, with 12 bases left between them. The CDR3 is 15 residues long.

V gene TRBV19 combines with J gene TRBJ1-1, with D maybe TRBD1 (6 bases). Looked up from germline, CDR1 is LNHDA and CDR2 is SQIVND (reference sequence). V gave up 7 bases and J gave up 3 bases, with 21 bases separating them. The length of the CDR3 is 16 residues. The CDR3 region has the DNA TGTGCCAGTACCCCAGGAGGGGGGCCCGGGGACACTGAAGCTTTCTTT. Amino acids: CASTPGGGPGDTEAFF.

J is TRBJ2-7 and V is TRBV6-5, with a possible D match to TRBD1 (5 bases). This CDR3 spans 11 amino acids. The germline gives CDR1 MNHEY, CDR2 SVGAGI. Trimming stripped 9 bases from V and 3 bases from J, with 9 bases between. Written as DNA, the CDR3 is TGTGCCAGTAAACAGGACTACGAGCAGTACTTC. It encodes CASKQDYEQYF.

This clone has just one count. The V gene is TRBV25-1, the J gene TRBJ2-4, with TRBD2 matching over 8 bases. The CDR3 extends over 17 amino acids. V was clipped by 3 bases and J by 2 bases; unmatched bases: 9. Germline lookup yields CDR1 MGHDK and CDR2 SYGVNS. CDR3 bases: TGTGCCAGCAGTGAGGGCGGGAGGCCAACCCCCAAAAACATTCAGTACTTC. It specifies CASSEGGRPTPKNIQYF. The variable domain in full, completed from reference TRBV25-1 and TRBJ2-4, reads EADIYQTPRYLVIGTGKKITLECSQTMGHDKMYWYQQDPGMELHLIHYSYGVNSTEKGDLSSESTVSRIRTEHFPLTLESARPSHTSQYLCASSEGGRPTPKNIQYFGAGTRLSVL.

The J gene is TRBJ2-7, the V gene TRBV2, with 7 positions matching TRBD1. Germline CDR1 reads SNHLY; CDR2 reads FYNNEI. J gave up 3 bases and V 9 bases, and 5 bases lay outside the gene matches. The CDR3 length is 12 residues. The CDR3 region is CARRDSRYEQYF. CDR3 nucleotide sequence: TGTGCCAGAAGGGACAGTCGCTACGAGCAGTACTTC.

Points on this clone: Its ends do not fully match the called genes, so a read error is possible. The chain has TRBV28 and TRBJ2-7; TRBD1 might be the D (5 bases). Germline lookup yields CDR1 MDHEN and CDR2 SYDVKM. This CDR3 is 14 amino acids long. DNA of the CDR3: TGTGCCAGCAGTTCGGGCAGGGTCAGCTACGAGCAGTGCTTC. It specifies CASSSGRVSYEQCF. Filled out from reference TRBV28 and TRBJ2-7, the complete variable domain reads DVKVTQSSRYLVKRTGEKVFLECVQDMDHENMFWYRQDPGLGLRLIYFSYDVKMKEKGDIPEGYSVSREKKERFSLILESASTNQTSMYLCASSSGRVSYEQCFGPGTRLTVT.

The V gene is TRBV7-9, the J gene TRBJ1-2; D might be TRBD1 (5 bases). The CDR3 length is 16 residues. The germline gives CDR1 SEHNR, CDR2 FQNEAQ (reference sequence). Between the trimmed V and J ends, which lost 2 bases and 4 bases, there was a span of 17 bases. CDR3 sequence reads: CASSLSSEGVSYGYTF. The CDR3 region has the DNA TGTGCCAGCAGCTTATCGTCGGAAGGGGTGAGCTATGGCTACACCTTC.

There are a few counts of this clone. V is TRBV27 and J is TRBJ2-2; D is unresolved. Trimming cost V 4 bases and J 3 bases, with 9 bases left between them. CDR1 and CDR2 from the germline V gene are MNHEY and SMNVEV (reference sequence). The length of the CDR3 is 14 residues. The CDR3 sequence: CASSSLTYTGELFF. CDR3 nucleotide sequence: TGTGCCAGCAGTTCTTTAACTTACACCGGGGAGCTGTTTTTT.

This clone appeared a single time. The chain combines TRBV7-8 with TRBJ2-5, with a tentative D call TRBD1 (5 bases). CDR3 size: 15 residues. Germline-derived CDR1 and CDR2 are SGHVS and FQNEAQ. V shed 3 bases and J shed 1 base, with 12 bases lying between them. The CDR3 nucleotides read TGTGCCAGCAGCTTCAGGGAAGGGGCCCAAGAGACCCAGTACTTC. It is translated as CASSFREGAQETQYF.